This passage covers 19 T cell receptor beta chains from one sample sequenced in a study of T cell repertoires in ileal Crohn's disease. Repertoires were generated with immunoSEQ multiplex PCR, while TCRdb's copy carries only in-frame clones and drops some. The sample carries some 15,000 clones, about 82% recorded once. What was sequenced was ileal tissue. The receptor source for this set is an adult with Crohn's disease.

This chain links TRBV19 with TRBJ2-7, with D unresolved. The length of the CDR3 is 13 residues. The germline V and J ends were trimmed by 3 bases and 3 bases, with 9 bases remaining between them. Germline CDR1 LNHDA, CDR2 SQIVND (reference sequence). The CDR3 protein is CASSMRHRYEQYF. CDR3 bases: TGTGCCAGTAGTATGAGACATCGCTACGAGCAGTACTTC.

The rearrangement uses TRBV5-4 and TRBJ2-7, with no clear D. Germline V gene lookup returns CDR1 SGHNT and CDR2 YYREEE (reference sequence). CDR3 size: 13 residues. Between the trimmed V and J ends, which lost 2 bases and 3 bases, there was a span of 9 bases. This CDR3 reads CASSLSGRYEQYF. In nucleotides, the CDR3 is TGTGCCAGCAGCTTAAGTGGGCGCTACGAGCAGTACTTC.

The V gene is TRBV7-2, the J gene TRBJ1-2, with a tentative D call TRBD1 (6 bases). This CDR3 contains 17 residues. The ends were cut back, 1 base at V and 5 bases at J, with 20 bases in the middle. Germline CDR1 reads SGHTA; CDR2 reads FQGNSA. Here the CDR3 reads CASSLDEGAGAIYGYTF. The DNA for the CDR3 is TGTGCCAGCAGCTTAGATGAAGGCGCGGGGGCCATTTATGGCTACACCTTC.

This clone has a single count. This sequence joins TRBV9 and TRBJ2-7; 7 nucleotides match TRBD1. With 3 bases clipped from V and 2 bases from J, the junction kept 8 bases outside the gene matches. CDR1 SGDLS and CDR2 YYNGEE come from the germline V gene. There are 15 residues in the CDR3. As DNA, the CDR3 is TGTGCCAGCAGCGCCCGGACAGGTTCAGCCTACGAGCAGTACTTC. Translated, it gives CASSARTGSAYEQYF. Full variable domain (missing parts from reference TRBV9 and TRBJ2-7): DSGVTQTPKHLITATGQRVTLRCSPRSGDLSVYWYQQSLDQGLQFLIQYYNGEERAKGNILERFSAQQFPDLHSELNLSSLELGDSALYFCASSARTGSAYEQYFGPGTRLTVT.

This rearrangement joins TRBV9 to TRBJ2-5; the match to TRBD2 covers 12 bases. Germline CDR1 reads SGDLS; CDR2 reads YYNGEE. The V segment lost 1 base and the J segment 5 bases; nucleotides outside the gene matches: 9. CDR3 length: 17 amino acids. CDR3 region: CASSVSSGGALGETQYF. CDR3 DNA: TGTGCCAGCAGCGTATCTAGCGGGGGGGCCCTGGGTGAGACCCAGTACTTC. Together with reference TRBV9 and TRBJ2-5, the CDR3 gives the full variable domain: DSGVTQTPKHLITATGQRVTLRCSPRSGDLSVYWYQQSLDQGLQFLIQYYNGEERAKGNILERFSAQQFPDLHSELNLSSLELGDSALYFCASSVSSGGALGETQYFGPGTRLLVL.

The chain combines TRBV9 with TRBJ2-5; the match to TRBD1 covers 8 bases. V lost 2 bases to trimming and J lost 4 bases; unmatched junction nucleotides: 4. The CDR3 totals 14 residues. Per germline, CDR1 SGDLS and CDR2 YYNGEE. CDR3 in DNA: TGTGCCAGCAGCGTCCCCGGGACAGGAGAGACCCAGTACTTC. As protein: CASSVPGTGETQYF. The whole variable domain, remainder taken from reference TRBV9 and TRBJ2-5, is DSGVTQTPKHLITATGQRVTLRCSPRSGDLSVYWYQQSLDQGLQFLIQYYNGEERAKGNILERFSAQQFPDLHSELNLSSLELGDSALYFCASSVPGTGETQYFGPGTRLLVL.

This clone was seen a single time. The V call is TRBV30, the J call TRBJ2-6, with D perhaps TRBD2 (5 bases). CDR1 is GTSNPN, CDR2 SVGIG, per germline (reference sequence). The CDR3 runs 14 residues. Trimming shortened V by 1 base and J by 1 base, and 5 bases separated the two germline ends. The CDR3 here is CAWSAGSGANVLTF. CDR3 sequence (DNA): TGTGCCTGGAGTGCGGGGTCTGGGGCCAACGTCCTGACTTTC.

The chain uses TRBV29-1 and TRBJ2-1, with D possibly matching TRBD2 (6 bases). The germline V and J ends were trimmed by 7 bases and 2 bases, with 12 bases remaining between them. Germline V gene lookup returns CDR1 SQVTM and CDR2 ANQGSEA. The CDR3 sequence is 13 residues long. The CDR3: CSGGRGAYNEQFF. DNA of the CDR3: TGCAGCGGTGGGCGGGGAGCCTACAATGAGCAGTTCTTC.

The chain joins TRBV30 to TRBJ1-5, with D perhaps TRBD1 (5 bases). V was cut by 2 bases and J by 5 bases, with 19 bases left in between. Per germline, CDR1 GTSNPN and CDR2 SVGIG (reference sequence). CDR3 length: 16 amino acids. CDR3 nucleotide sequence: TGTGCCTGGAGTTCTTCCTCAGGGAGGGGAGATCAGCCCCAGCATTTT. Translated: CAWSSSSGRGDQPQHF.

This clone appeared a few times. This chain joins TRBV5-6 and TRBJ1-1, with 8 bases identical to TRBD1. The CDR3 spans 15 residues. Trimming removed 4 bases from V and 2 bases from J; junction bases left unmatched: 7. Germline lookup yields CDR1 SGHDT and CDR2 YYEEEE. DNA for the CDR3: TGTGCCAGCAGCCCAGGGACAGGCCGAAACACTGAAGCTTTCTTT. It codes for CASSPGTGRNTEAFF.

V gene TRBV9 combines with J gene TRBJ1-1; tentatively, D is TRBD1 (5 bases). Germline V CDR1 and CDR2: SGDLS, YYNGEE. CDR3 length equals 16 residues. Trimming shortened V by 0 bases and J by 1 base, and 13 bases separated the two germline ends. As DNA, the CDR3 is TGTGCCAGCAGCGTAGAGCGAGGGGAGGGGAACACTGAAGCTTTCTTT. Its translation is CASSVERGEGNTEAFF. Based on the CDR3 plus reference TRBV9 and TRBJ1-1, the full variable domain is DSGVTQTPKHLITATGQRVTLRCSPRSGDLSVYWYQQSLDQGLQFLIQYYNGEERAKGNILERFSAQQFPDLHSELNLSSLELGDSALYFCASSVERGEGNTEAFFGQGTRLTVV.

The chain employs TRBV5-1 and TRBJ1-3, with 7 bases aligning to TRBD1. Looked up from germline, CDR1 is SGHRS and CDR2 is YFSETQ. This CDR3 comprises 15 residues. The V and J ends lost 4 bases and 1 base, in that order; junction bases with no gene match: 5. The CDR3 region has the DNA TGCGCCAGCAGCGTGACAGGGAGATCTGGAAACACCATATATTTT. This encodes CASSVTGRSGNTIYF.

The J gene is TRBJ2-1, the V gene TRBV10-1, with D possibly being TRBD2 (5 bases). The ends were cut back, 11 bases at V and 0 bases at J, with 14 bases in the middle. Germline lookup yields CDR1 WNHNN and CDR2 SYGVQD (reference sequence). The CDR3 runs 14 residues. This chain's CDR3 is CASGNQVSYNEQFF. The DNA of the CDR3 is TGCGCCTCGGGGAACCAAGTCTCCTACAATGAGCAGTTCTTC.

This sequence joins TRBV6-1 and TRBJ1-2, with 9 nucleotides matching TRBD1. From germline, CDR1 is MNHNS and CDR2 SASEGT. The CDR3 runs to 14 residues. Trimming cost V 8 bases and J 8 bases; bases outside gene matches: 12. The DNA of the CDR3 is TGTGCCAGCCAAGGACGTGGGACAGGGCGCGGCTACACCTTC. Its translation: CASQGRGTGRGYTF.

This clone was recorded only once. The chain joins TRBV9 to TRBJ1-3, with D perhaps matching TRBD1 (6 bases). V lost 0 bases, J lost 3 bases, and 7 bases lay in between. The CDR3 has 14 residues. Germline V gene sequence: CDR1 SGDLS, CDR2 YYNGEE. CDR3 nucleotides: TGTGCCAGCAGCGTAGGGGGGCTTGGAAACACCATATATTTT. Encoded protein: CASSVGGLGNTIYF.

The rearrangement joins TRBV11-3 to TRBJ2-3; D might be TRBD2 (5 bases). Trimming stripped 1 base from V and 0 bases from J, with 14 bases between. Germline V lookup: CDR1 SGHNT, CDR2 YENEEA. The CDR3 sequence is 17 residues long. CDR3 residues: CASSLGPEASSTDTQYF. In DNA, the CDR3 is TGTGCCAGCAGCTTAGGCCCGGAGGCGTCTAGCACAGATACGCAGTATTTT.

The CDR3 reads CASSTTGTSAYNEQFF. The CDR3 nucleotides are TGCGCCAGCAGCACCACCGGGACTAGCGCCTACAATGAGCAGTTCTTC. The chain couples TRBV5-1 to TRBJ2-1; 10 nucleotides line up with TRBD2. Germline values: CDR1 SGHRS, CDR2 YFSETQ. V lost 4 bases and J lost 2; bases outside the gene matches: 6. This CDR3 has 16 amino acids.

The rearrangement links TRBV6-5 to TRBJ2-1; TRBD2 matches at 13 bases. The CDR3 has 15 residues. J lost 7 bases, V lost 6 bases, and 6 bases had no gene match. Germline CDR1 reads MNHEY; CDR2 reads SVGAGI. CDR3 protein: CASSKLAGGSNEQFF. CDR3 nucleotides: TGTGCCAGCAGCAAACTAGCGGGAGGGAGTAATGAGCAGTTCTTC.

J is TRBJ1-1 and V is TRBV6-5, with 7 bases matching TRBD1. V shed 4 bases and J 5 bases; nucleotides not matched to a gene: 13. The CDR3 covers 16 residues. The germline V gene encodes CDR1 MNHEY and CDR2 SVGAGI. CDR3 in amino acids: CASSSRQGGDGTEAFF. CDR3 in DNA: TGTGCCAGCAGTTCCCGGCAGGGGGGCGATGGTACTGAAGCTTTCTTT.